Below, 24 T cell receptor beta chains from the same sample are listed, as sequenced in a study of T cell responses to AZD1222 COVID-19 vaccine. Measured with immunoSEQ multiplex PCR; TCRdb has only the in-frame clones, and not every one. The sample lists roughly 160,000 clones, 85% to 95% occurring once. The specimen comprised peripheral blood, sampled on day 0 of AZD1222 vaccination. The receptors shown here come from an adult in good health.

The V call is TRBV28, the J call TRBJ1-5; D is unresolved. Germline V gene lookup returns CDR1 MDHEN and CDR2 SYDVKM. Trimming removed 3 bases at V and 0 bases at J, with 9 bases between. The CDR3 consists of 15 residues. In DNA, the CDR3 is TGTGCCAGCAGTTTCCCCGGGAATAGCAATCAGCCCCAGCATTTT. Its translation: CASSFPGNSNQPQHF.

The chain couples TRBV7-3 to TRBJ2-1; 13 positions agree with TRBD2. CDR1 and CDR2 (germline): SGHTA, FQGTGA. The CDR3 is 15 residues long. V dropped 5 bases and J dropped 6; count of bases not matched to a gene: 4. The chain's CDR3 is CASSLTSGGFNEQFF. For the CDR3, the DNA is TGTGCCAGCAGCCTGACTAGCGGGGGGTTCAATGAGCAGTTCTTC.

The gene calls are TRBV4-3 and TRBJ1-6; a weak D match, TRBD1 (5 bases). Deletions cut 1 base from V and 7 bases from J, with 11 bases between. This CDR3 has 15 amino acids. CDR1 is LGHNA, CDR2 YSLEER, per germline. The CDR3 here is CASSQVFQGNSPLHF. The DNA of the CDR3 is TGCGCCAGCAGCCAAGTATTTCAGGGAAATTCACCCCTCCACTTT.

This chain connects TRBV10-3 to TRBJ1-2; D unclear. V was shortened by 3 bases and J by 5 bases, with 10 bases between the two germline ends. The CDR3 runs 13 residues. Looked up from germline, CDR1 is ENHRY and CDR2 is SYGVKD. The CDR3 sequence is CAISESVLYGYTF. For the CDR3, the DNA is TGTGCCATCAGTGAATCAGTTTTGTATGGCTACACCTTC.

CDR3 sequence (DNA): TGTGCCAGCAGCCCCCTTCCGGGCTTCTCTGGAAACACCATATATTTT. Translation gives CASSPLPGFSGNTIYF. The rearrangement links TRBV3-1 (or the pseudogene TRBV3-2) to TRBJ1-3; D gene ambiguous. With 4 bases removed from V and 0 bases from J, the gap between germline ends came to 13 bases. Germline V CDR1 and CDR2: LGHDT, YNNKEL (reference sequence). CDR3 length equals 16 residues.

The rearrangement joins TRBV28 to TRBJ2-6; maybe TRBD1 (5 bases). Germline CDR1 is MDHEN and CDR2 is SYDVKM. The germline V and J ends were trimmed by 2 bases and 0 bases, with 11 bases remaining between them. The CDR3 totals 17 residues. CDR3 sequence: CASSLKQDSSGANVLTF. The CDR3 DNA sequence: TGTGCCAGCAGTTTAAAACAGGATAGCTCTGGGGCCAACGTCCTGACTTTC.

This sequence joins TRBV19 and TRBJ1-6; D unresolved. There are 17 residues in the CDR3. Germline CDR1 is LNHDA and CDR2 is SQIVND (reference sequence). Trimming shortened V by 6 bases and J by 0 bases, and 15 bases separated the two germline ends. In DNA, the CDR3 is TGTGCCAGTAGAACTCGTTCCCCGAGCTCCTATAATTCACCCCTCCACTTT. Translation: CASRTRSPSSYNSPLHF.

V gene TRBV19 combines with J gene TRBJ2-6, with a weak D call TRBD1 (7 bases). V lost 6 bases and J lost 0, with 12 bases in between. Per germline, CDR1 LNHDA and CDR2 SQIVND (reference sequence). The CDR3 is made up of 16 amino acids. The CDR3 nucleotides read TGTGCCAGTAGAACGGGGGACAGCTCTGGGGCCAACGTCCTGACTTTC. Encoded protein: CASRTGDSSGANVLTF.

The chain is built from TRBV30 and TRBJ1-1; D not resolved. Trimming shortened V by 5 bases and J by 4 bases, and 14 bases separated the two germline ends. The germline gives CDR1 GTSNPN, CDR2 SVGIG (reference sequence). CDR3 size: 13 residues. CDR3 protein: CAWGRYATTEAFF. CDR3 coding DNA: TGTGCCTGGGGGAGATACGCTACCACTGAAGCTTTCTTT.

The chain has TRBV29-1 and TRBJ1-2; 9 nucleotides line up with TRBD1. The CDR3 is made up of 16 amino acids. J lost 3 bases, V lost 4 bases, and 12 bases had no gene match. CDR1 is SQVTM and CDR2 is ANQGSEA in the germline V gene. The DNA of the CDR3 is TGCAGCGTTGCAGGGGGACAGGGTCCCTCCGACTATGGCTACACCTTC. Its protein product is CSVAGGQGPSDYGYTF.

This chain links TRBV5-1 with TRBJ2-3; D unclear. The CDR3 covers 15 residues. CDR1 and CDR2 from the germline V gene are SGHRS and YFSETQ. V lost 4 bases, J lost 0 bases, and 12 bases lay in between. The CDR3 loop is CASSGWARSTDTQYF. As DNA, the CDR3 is TGCGCCAGCAGCGGGTGGGCCAGGAGCACAGATACGCAGTATTTT.

The CDR3 coding sequence is TGCGCCAGCAGCCAAGTTACTAGCGCCGATACGCAGTATTTT. Amino acid sequence: CASSQVTSADTQYF. The rearrangement uses TRBV4-3 and TRBJ2-3; TRBD2 matches 7 bases. The CDR3 is 14 amino acids. Trimming took 1 base from V and 6 from J; bases not matched to a gene: 4. Germline V gene data show CDR1 as LGHNA and CDR2 as YSLEER.

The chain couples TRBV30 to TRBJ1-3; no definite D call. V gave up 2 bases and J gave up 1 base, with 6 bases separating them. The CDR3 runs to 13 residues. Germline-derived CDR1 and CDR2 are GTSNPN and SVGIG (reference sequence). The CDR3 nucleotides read TGTGCCTGGAGTAAGATTTCTGGAAACACCATATATTTT. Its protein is CAWSKISGNTIYF. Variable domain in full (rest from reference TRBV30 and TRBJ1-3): SQTIHQWPATLVQPVGSPLSLECTVEGTSNPNLYWYRQAAGRGLQLLFYSVGIGQISSEVPQNLSASRPQDRQFILSSKKLLLSDSGFYLCAWSKISGNTIYFGEGSWLTVV.

In DNA form, the CDR3 reads TGTGCCAGCAGCACGAAGCCGCGGGGGACGGGCACAGATACGCAGTATTTT. Amino acid sequence: CASSTKPRGTGTDTQYF. J is TRBJ2-3 and V is TRBV7-2; 7 bases align to TRBD2. V dropped 5 bases and J dropped 1; count of bases not matched to a gene: 12. The CDR3 has 17 amino acids. Per germline, CDR1 SGHTA and CDR2 FQGNSA.

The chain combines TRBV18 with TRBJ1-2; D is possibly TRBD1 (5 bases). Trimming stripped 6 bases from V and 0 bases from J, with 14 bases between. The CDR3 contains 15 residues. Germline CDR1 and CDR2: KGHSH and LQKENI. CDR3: CASSQGADPNYGYTF. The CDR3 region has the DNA TGTGCCAGCTCGCAAGGGGCGGATCCTAACTATGGCTACACCTTC.

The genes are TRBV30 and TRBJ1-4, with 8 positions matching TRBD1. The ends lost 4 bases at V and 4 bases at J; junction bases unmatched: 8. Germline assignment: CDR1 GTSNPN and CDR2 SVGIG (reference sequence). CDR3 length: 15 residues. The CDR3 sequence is CAWTEGQVINEKLFF. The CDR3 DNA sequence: TGTGCCTGGACCGAGGGACAGGTGATTAATGAAAAACTGTTTTTT.

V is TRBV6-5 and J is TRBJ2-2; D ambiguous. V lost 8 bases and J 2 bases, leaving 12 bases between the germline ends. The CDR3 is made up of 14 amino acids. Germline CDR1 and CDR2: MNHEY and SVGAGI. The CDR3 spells CASHTPGNTGELFF. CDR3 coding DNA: TGTGCCAGCCACACCCCGGGTAACACCGGGGAGCTGTTTTTT.

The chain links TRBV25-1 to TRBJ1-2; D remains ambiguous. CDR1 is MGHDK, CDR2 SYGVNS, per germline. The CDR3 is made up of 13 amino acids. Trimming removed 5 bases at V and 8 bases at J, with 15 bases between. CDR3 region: CASSLNGVSGYTF. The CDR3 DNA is TGTGCCAGCAGTTTGAACGGCGTATCAGGCTACACCTTC.

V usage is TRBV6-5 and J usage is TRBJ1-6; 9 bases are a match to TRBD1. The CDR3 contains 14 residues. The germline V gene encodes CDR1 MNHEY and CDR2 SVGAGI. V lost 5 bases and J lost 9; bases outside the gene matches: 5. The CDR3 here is CASSKTGGLSPLHF. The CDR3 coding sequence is TGTGCCAGCAGTAAGACAGGGGGGCTTTCACCCCTCCACTTT.

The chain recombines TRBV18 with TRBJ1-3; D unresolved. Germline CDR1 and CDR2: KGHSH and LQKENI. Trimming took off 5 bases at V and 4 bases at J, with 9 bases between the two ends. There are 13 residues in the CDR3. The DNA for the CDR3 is TGTGCCAGCTCAGAACTCAAAGGAAACACCATATATTTT. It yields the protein CASSELKGNTIYF.

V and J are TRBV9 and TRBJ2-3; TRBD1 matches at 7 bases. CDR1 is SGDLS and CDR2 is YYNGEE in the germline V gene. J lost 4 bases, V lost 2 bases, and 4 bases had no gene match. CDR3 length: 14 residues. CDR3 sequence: CASSVTGIPDTQYF. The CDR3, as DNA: TGTGCCAGCAGCGTGACAGGGATCCCAGATACGCAGTATTTT.

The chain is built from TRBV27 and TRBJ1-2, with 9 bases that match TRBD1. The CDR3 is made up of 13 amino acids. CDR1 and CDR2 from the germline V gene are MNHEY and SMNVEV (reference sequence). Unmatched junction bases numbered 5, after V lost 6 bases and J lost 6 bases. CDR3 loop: CASRPTGGDGYTF. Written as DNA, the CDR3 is TGTGCCAGCAGACCCACAGGGGGCGATGGCTACACCTTC.

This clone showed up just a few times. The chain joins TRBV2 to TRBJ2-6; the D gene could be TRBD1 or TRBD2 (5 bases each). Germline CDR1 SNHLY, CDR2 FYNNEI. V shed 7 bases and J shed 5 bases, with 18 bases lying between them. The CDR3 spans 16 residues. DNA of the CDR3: TGTGCCAGCATCGGGGACCGGGGCCACTGGGCCAACGTCCTGACTTTC. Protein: CASIGDRGHWANVLTF. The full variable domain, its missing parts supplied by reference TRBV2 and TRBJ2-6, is EPEVTQTPSHQVTQMGQEVILRCVPISNHLYFYWYRQILGQKVEFLVSFYNNEISEKSEIFDDQFSVERPDGSNFTLKIRSTKLEDSAMYFCASIGDRGHWANVLTFGAGSRLTVL.

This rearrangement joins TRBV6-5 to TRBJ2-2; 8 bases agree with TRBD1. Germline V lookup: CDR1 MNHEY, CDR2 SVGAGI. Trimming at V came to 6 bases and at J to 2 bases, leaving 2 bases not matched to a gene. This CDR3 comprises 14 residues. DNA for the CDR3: TGTGCCAGCAGGACAGGGGCAAACACCGGGGAGCTGTTTTTT. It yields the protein CASRTGANTGELFF.